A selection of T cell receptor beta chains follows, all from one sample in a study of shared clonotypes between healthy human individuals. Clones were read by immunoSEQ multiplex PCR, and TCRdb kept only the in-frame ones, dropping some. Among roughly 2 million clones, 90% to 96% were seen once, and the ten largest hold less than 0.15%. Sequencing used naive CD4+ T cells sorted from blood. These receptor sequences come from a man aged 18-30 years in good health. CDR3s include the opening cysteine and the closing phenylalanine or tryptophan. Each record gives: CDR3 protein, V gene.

cdr3_aa: CSAPRDFGQFF; v_call: TRBV20-1
cdr3_aa: CASSQDKAGVQETQYF; v_call: TRBV4-1
cdr3_aa: CASSGGTSGKETQYF; v_call: TRBV7-2
cdr3_aa: CASSWGQPNTEAFF; v_call: TRBV5-4
cdr3_aa: CASSYGTSQETQYF; v_call: TRBV10-1
cdr3_aa: CASSPGTGVTDTQYF; v_call: TRBV6-6
cdr3_aa: CAWKSGGPDTQYF; v_call: TRBV30
cdr3_aa: CASSGGTGTEKLFF; v_call: TRBV2
cdr3_aa: CASSIEVPSETQYF; v_call: TRBV7-9
cdr3_aa: CASSPVDTDTQYF; v_call: TRBV5-4
cdr3_aa: CASSQVGRAQGQPQHF; v_call: TRBV4-1
cdr3_aa: CASSSGGDQETQYF; v_call: TRBV6-5
cdr3_aa: CATKGRVGQPQHF; v_call: TRBV19
cdr3_aa: CASSRRTGEPLAYEQYF; v_call: TRBV27
cdr3_aa: CASSPGQGADIQYF; v_call: TRBV5-1